The present T cell receptor beta chain was sequenced within a study of cytomegalovirus exposure and HLA in healthy donors. Findings and caveats of the study: A later analysis reportedly found fewer N-insertions in an Asian-associated ancestry cluster than the approximately 660-donor mean.

Comment on this clone: Its specificity is not known.

The CDR3 length is 16 residues. V gave up 3 bases and J gave up 7 bases; unmatched junction bases: 6. Germline assignment: CDR1 MGHRA and CDR2 YSYEKL. 60 Vbeta and 13 Jbeta primers were used in PCR. Some clones are missing from TCRdb's copy, which holds only in-frame ones; the method was immunoSEQ multiplex PCR. The table shows about 82,000 clones, with 63% occurring only once. The sequence was obtained from a woman in her thirties or forties in good health and CMV-seropositive. Sequencing was performed on PBMCs. This chain links TRBV4-1 with TRBJ1-4; 12 bases line up with TRBD1. CDR3 nucleotide sequence: TGCGCCAGCAGCCAGGGACAGGGGGCAGGTAGTGAAAAACTGTTTTTT. Encoded protein: CASSQGQGAGSEKLFF.